Following are 21 T cell receptor beta chains from one sample sequenced in a study of memory CD4+ T cells and cytomegalovirus serostatus. Single viable CD3+CD4+CD8-CD45RO+ cells were sorted as the memory CD4+ T cells. Clones were sequenced by immunoSEQ multiplex PCR, and TCRdb holds only the in-frame ones, with some missing. The table records 56,000 or so clones, roughly 82% of them present only once. The sample was memory CD4+ T cells from blood. The receptor set was obtained from an adult in good health and CMV-seronegative.

The chain joins TRBV13 to TRBJ2-7, with a weak D call TRBD1 (5 bases). The germline gives CDR1 PRHDT, CDR2 FYEKMQ (reference sequence). V dropped 2 bases and J dropped 5 bases, with 16 bases sitting between them. The length of the CDR3 is 15 residues. This CDR3 reads CASSLQGYGSDEQYF. CDR3 nucleotide sequence: TGTGCCAGCAGCTTACAGGGTTACGGGTCGGACGAGCAGTACTTC.

The CDR3 region has the DNA TGCGCCAGCAGCTTGGAGACTAGTGGGGGGGATACGCAGTATTTT. It translates to CASSLETSGGDTQYF. This sequence joins TRBV5-1 and TRBJ2-3, with a possible D match to TRBD2 (6 bases). The CDR3 totals 15 residues. Germline V gives CDR1 SGHRS, CDR2 YFSETQ. V gave up 0 bases and J gave up 6 bases, with 14 bases separating them.

V is TRBV2 and J is TRBJ1-3, with D maybe TRBD1 (5 bases). Germline lookup yields CDR1 SNHLY and CDR2 FYNNEI. The germline V and J ends were trimmed by 6 bases and 1 base, with 13 bases remaining between them. The CDR3 consists of 15 residues. In nucleotides, the CDR3 is TGTGCCAGCAGGGGACGTCTCGGGTCTGGAAACACCATATATTTT. Encoded protein: CASRGRLGSGNTIYF.

This chain uses TRBV5-6 with TRBJ1-2, with no clear D. The germline V gene encodes CDR1 SGHDT and CDR2 YYEEEE. V was shortened by 3 bases and J by 4 bases, with 19 bases between the two germline ends. The CDR3 totals 16 residues. The CDR3 here is CASSSLRGQTLYGYTF. The CDR3 region has the DNA TGTGCCAGCAGCTCCTTGAGAGGGCAAACTCTCTATGGCTACACCTTC.

This chain connects TRBV6-1 to TRBJ2-3; 8 bases align to TRBD2. V lost 2 bases to trimming and J lost 8 bases; unmatched junction nucleotides: 9. This CDR3 has 15 residues. Germline assignment: CDR1 MNHNS and CDR2 SASEGT. The chain's CDR3 is CASSESIGGAPTQYF. CDR3 coding DNA: TGTGCCAGCAGTGAAAGTATCGGGGGGGCGCCTACGCAGTATTTT.

This clone turned up a few times. The chain carries TRBV7-9 and TRBJ1-1; D unclear. This CDR3 has 11 amino acids. V gave up 5 bases and J gave up 4 bases, with 5 bases separating them. In germline, CDR1 is SEHNR, CDR2 FQNEAQ (reference sequence). The CDR3, as DNA: TGTGCCAGCAGCGCCTTCACTGAAGCTTTCTTT. It specifies CASSAFTEAFF.

This chain connects TRBV28 to TRBJ2-7; 9 bases fit TRBD1. Losses at the gene ends were 5 bases for V and 5 bases for J; bases not matched to a gene: 10. Germline V lookup: CDR1 MDHEN, CDR2 SYDVKM. The CDR3 spans 15 residues. CDR3 nucleotides: TGTGCCAGCAGTGGTCCCGGGACAGGGATAAACGAGCAGTACTTC. Its protein is CASSGPGTGINEQYF.

The gene calls are TRBV7-2 and TRBJ1-5; 10 positions agree with TRBD1. Germline-derived CDR1 and CDR2 are SGHTA and FQGNSA. The CDR3 contains 16 residues. V trimming: 5 bases; J trimming: 3 bases; junction bases outside the gene matches: 7. CDR3 region: CASSVIGTGANQPQHF. The CDR3 nucleotides are TGTGCCAGCAGCGTCATTGGGACAGGGGCCAATCAGCCCCAGCATTTT.

The J gene is TRBJ2-5, the V gene TRBV5-4, with a weak D call TRBD1 (5 bases). The CDR3 extends over 15 amino acids. The V gene lost 4 bases and the J gene lost 4 bases, with 17 bases spanning the gap. CDR1 and CDR2 from the germline V gene are SGHNT and YYREEE (reference sequence). This CDR3 reads CASSPYQGRGETQYF. In nucleotides, the CDR3 is TGTGCCAGCAGCCCCTACCAGGGAAGAGGAGAGACCCAGTACTTC.

The chain links TRBV14 to TRBJ1-2, with TRBD1 matching over 9 bases. The CDR3 has 15 residues. Germline V gene lookup returns CDR1 SGHDN and CDR2 FVKESK. Germline trimming cut 4 bases from V and 5 bases from J; bases unmatched to any gene: 8. CDR3 residues: CASSRAGTGSYGYTF. The CDR3 coding sequence is TGTGCCAGCAGCCGCGCCGGGACAGGGTCGTATGGCTACACCTTC.

The CDR3 sequence: CASSLSRTGRMNTEAFF. The DNA of the CDR3 is TGTGCCAGCAGCTTATCGCGAACCGGACGCATGAACACTGAAGCTTTCTTT. This chain joins TRBV7-9 and TRBJ1-1; D uncertain. Germline CDR1 is SEHNR and CDR2 is FQNEAQ (reference sequence). The CDR3 extends over 17 amino acids. V gave up 2 bases and J gave up 0 bases, with 16 bases separating them.

The CDR3 sequence is CASSQGNQGDTQYF. Here the CDR3 DNA reads TGCGCCAGCAGCCAAGGGAACCAGGGGGATACGCAGTATTTT. The rearrangement uses TRBV5-1 and TRBJ2-3; D is possibly TRBD1 (6 bases). V lost 4 bases and J 6 bases, leaving 15 bases between the germline ends. The CDR3 is 14 residues long. In germline, CDR1 is SGHRS, CDR2 YFSETQ.

The V call is TRBV9, the J call TRBJ2-5; 8 nucleotides match TRBD2. Trimming removed 0 bases from V and 4 bases from J; junction bases left unmatched: 8. This CDR3 is 16 amino acids long. The germline gives CDR1 SGDLS, CDR2 YYNGEE. This chain's CDR3 is CASSVGPGGAIETQYF. The CDR3 DNA sequence: TGTGCCAGCAGCGTAGGACCCGGGGGGGCCATAGAGACCCAGTACTTC.

This sequence joins TRBV5-1 and TRBJ1-1, with TRBD1 as a possible D gene (6 bases). V was cut by 0 bases and J by 4 bases, with 22 bases left in between. The germline gives CDR1 SGHRS, CDR2 YFSETQ. This CDR3 is built from 18 residues. The CDR3 spells CASSLGYWVGGFVTEAFF. CDR3 DNA sequence: TGCGCCAGCAGCTTGGGTTATTGGGTTGGGGGCTTTGTCACTGAAGCTTTCTTT.

The rearrangement uses TRBV19 and TRBJ1-1; 7 nucleotides agree with TRBD1. Germline V lookup: CDR1 LNHDA, CDR2 SQIVND (reference sequence). The CDR3 has 15 residues. The V gene end was trimmed by 5 bases and the J gene end by 1 base; junction bases not matched to a gene: 7. Here the CDR3 DNA reads TGTGCCAGTAGTTCTGGCAGGGGGTGGAACACTGAAGCTTTCTTT. Translation gives CASSSGRGWNTEAFF.

V is TRBV7-9 and J is TRBJ2-2; D is unresolved. Trimming left V 4 bases short and J 1 base short, with 4 bases between. Germline CDR1 reads SEHNR; CDR2 reads FQNEAQ (reference sequence). CDR3 length equals 13 residues. The CDR3 DNA follows: TGTGCCAGCAGCTCTAAGAACACCGGGGAGCTGTTTTTT. Its translation is CASSSKNTGELFF.

This chain connects TRBV19 to TRBJ2-1; 10 bases line up with TRBD1. Losses at the gene ends were 0 bases for V and 7 bases for J; bases not matched to a gene: 12. The CDR3 runs to 18 residues. The germline gives CDR1 LNHDA, CDR2 SQIVND (reference sequence). The CDR3 is CASSIDLRRGQGLNEQFF. As DNA, the CDR3 is TGTGCCAGTAGTATAGATCTACGGCGGGGACAGGGGTTGAATGAGCAGTTCTTC. Filled out from reference TRBV19 and TRBJ2-1, the complete variable domain reads DGGITQSPKYLFRKEGQNVTLSCEQNLNHDAMYWYRQDPGQGLRLIYYSQIVNDFQKGDIAEGYSVSREKKESFPLTVTSAQKNPTAFYLCASSIDLRRGQGLNEQFFGPGTRLTVL.

This sequence joins TRBV27 and TRBJ2-3, with TRBD2 identical over 14 bases. The CDR3 loop spans 14 amino acids. V was clipped by 4 bases and J by 9 bases; unmatched bases: 3. From germline, CDR1 is MNHEY and CDR2 SMNVEV (reference sequence). Written as DNA, the CDR3 is TGTGCCAGCAGTTCGACTAGCGGGGGGGCCACGCAGTATTTT. Translation gives CASSSTSGGATQYF.

The genes are TRBV28 and TRBJ2-7, with TRBD1 matching over 7 bases. This CDR3 is 13 amino acids long. Germline lookup yields CDR1 MDHEN and CDR2 SYDVKM. The J segment lost 2 bases and the V segment lost 7 bases, leaving 5 bases of the junction unmatched. CDR3 DNA sequence: TGTGCCAGCACGGGGACAGTCGCCTACGAGCAGTACTTC. This encodes CASTGTVAYEQYF.

This clone was seen just once. The chain employs TRBV4-1 and TRBJ2-5; D remains unclear. Germline V gene sequence: CDR1 MGHRA, CDR2 YSYEKL. V lost 4 bases and J 3 bases, leaving 15 bases between the germline ends. The length of the CDR3 is 15 residues. The CDR3 reads CASSRLPALKETQYF. The CDR3 nucleotides read TGCGCCAGCAGCCGGTTACCAGCGCTAAAAGAGACCCAGTACTTC.

This clone has a handful of counts. Here the CDR3 reads CASSERGRATGELFF. Here the CDR3 DNA reads TGTGCCAGCAGTGAAAGGGGCAGGGCCACCGGGGAGCTGTTTTTT. The chain uses TRBV2 and TRBJ2-2, with D tentatively TRBD1 (5 bases). The germline V and J ends were trimmed by 2 bases and 4 bases, with 11 bases remaining between them. Germline-derived CDR1 and CDR2 are SNHLY and FYNNEI. The CDR3 consists of 15 residues. The complete variable domain, with remaining parts taken from reference TRBV2 and TRBJ2-2, reads EPEVTQTPSHQVTQMGQEVILRCVPISNHLYFYWYRQILGQKVEFLVSFYNNEISEKSEIFDDQFSVERPDGSNFTLKIRSTKLEDSAMYFCASSERGRATGELFFGEGSRLTVL.